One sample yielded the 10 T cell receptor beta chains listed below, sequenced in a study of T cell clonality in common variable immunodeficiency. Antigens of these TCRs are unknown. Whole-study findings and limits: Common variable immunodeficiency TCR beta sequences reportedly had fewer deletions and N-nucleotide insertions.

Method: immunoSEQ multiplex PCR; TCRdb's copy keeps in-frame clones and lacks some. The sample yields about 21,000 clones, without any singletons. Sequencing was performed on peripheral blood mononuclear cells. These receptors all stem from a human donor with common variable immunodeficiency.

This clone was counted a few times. CDR3 sequence reads: CASSEAGTGFHEQYF. Partial CDR3 DNA: TGTGCCAGCAGTGAGGCCGGGACAGGGTTCCACGAG. The chain couples TRBV6-1 to TRBJ2-7; the match to TRBD1 covers 9 bases. The read terminates 3 residues ahead of where the CDR3 ends, so the germline J gene completes it. The CDR3 spans 15 residues. CDR1 and CDR2 from the germline V gene are MNHNS and SASEGT. J gave up 5 bases and V 3 bases, and 8 bases lay outside the gene matches.

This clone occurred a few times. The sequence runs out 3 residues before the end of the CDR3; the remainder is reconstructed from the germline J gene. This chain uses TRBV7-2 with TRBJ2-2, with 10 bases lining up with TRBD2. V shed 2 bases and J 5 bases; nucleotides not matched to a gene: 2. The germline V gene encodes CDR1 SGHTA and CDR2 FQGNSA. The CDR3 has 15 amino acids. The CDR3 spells CASSLLAGATGELFF. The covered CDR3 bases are TGTGCCAGCAGCTTACTAGCGGGGGCAACCGGGGAG.

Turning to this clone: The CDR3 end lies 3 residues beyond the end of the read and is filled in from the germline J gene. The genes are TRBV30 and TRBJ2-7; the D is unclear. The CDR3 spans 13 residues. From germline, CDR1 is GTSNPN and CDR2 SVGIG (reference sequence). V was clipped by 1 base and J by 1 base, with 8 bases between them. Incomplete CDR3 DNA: TGTGCCTGGAGTGGAGACTCGTCCTACGAG. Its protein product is CAWSGDSSYE. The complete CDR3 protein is CAWSGDSSYEQYF.

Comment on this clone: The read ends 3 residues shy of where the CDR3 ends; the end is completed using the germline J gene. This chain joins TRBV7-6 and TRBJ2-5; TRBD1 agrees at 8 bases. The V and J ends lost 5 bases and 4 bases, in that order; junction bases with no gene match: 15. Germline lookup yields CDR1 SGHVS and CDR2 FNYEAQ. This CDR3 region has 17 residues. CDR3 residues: CASSPRAAGGAGETQYF. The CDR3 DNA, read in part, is TGTGCCAGCAGCCCAAGGGCGGCAGGGGGCGCGGGAGAGACC.

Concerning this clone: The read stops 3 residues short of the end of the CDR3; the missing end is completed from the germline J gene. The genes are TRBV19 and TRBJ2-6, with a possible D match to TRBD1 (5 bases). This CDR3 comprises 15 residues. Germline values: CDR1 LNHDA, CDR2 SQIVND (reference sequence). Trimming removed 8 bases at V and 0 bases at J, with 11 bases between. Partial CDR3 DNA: TGTGCCAGTGACAGAACAAGCTCTGGGGCCAACGTC. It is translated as CASDRTSSGANV. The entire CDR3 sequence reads CASDRTSSGANVLTF.

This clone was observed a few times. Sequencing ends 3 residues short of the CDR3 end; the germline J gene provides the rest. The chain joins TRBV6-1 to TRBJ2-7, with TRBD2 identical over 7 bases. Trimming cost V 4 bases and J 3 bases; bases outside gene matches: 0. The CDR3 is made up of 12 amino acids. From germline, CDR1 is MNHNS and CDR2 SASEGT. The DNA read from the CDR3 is TGTGCCAGCAGTGCGGGGGGCTACGAG. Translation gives CASSAGGYE. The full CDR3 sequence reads CASSAGGYEQYF.

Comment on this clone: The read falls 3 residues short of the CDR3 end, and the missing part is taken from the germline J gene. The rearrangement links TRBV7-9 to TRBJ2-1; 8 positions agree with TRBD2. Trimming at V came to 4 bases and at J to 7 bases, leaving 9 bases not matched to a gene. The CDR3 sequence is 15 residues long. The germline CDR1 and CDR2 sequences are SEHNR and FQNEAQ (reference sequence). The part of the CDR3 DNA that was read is TGTGCCAGCAGCTCCCAGGGACTAGTAATGAATGAG. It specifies CASSSQGLVMNE. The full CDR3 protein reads CASSSQGLVMNEQFF. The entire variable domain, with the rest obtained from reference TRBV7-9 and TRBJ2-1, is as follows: DTGVSQNPRHKITKRGQNVTFRCDPISEHNRLYWYRQTLGQGPEFLTYFQNEAQLEKSRLLSDRFSAERPKGSFSTLEIQRTEQGDSAMYLCASSSQGLVMNEQFFGPGTRLTVL.

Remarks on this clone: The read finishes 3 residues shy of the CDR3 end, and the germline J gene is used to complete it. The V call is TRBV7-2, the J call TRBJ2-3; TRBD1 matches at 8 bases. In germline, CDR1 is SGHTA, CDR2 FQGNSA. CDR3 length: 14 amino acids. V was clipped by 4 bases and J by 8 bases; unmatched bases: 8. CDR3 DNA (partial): TGTGCCAGCAGCTCAACGACAGGGGCGGTTACG. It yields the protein CASSSTTGAVT. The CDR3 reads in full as CASSSTTGAVTQYF.

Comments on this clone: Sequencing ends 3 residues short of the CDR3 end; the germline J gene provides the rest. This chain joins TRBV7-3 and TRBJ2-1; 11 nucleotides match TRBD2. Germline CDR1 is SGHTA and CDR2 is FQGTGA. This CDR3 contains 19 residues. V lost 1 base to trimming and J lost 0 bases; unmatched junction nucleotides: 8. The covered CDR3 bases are TGTGCCAGCAGCTTAAACCCGACTAGCGGGGTCCGCTCCTACAATGAG. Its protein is CASSLNPTSGVRSYNE. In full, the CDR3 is CASSLNPTSGVRSYNEQFF.

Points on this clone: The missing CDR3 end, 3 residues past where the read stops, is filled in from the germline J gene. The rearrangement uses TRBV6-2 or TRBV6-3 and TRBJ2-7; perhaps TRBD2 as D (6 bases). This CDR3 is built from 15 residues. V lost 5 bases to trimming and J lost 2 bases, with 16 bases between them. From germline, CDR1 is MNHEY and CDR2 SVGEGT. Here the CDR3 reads CASSPLAEMPYEQYF. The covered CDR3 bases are TGTGCCAGCAGTCCCTTAGCGGAGATGCCCTACGAG.